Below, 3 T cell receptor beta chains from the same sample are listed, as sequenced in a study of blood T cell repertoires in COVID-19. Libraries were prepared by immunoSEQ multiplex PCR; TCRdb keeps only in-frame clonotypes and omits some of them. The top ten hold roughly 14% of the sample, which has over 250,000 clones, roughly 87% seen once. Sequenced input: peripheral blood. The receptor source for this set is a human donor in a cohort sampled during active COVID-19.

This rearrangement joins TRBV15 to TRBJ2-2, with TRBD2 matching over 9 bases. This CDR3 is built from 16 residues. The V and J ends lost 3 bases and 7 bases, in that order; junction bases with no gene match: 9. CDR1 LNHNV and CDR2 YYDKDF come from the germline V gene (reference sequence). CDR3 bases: TGTGCCACCAGCAGGGCCGTAGCGGGGGTTAACGGGGAGCTGTTTTTT. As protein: CATSRAVAGVNGELFF.

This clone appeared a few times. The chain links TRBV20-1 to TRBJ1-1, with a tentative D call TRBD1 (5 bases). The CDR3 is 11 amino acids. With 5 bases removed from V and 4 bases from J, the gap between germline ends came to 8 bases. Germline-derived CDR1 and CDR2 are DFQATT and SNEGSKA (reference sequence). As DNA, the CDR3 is TGCAGTGCTTACGGGGGCACTGAAGCTTTCTTT. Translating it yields CSAYGGTEAFF.

CDR3 loop: CSVGETSGNTIYF. CDR3 nucleotides: TGCAGCGTGGGAGAAACCTCTGGAAACACCATATATTTT. This chain joins TRBV29-1 and TRBJ1-3; D uncertain. Germline values: CDR1 SQVTM, CDR2 ANQGSEA. V lost 6 bases and J lost 0, with 9 bases in between. This CDR3 contains 13 residues.